These T cell receptor beta chains were read from a single sample in a study of blood T cells in healthy people across ages. TCRdb redid the calling of the 5' RACE reads with MiXCR, one entry per CDR3 protein. The repertoire holds about 400,000 distinct CDR3 sequences, about 49% seen once, with 51% in the top ten. Material for sequencing was blood. The receptors here all came from a man aged 60-69 years in good health. Both conserved end residues are part of each CDR3. The D gene is left open where the match is weak. The size entry is marked missing in some rows and otherwise reads once, few, many or a size class.

>TRBV11-2|few|-
CASSLDQHTEAFF
>TRBV7-2|-|TRBD2
CASSFGGGRTSHEQFF
>TRBV20-1|-|-
CSAPTEDGTGYTF
>TRBV12-3/TRBV12-4|-|-
CASSEGTLAKNIQYF
>TRBV29-1|few|-
CSASHLGPSETQYF
>TRBV4-2|few|-
CASSQDPARRETQYF
>TRBV2|few|-
CASKQVETQYF
>TRBV18|-|-
CASSPPTGSYNEQFF
>TRBV5-1|few|-
CASSLTGQRTDTQYF
>TRBV4-3|-|TRBD2
CASSQDHAGGRDTQYF
>TRBV7-6|-|TRBD2
CASSPRWVAGVPDTQYF
>TRBV11-2|once|-
CASSLDPGQAGETQYF
>TRBV29-1|-|-
CSVDRTLQSNEQFF
>TRBV20-1|-|-
CSARAALSRSPLHF
>TRBV2|-|TRBD1
CASRRRTGDIDEQFF
>TRBV12-5|-|-
CASGFGTVTYKWQFF
>TRBV27|few|-
CASSLSGPTDTQYF
>TRBV12-3/TRBV12-4|-|TRBD2
CASRTSGGARADAQYF
>TRBV5-1|-|TRBD1
CASRSLGQSYEKLFF
>TRBV9|-|TRBD2
CASSVGVAGGSYEQYF
>TRBV6-1|-|-
CASSEAGQGFTYEQYF
>TRBV5-1|-|-
CASSLAWTVTDTQYF
>TRBV29-1|-|-
CSVEDVGGHLFDNEQFF
>TRBV10-2|-|-
CATTALGYGYTF
>TRBV11-2|-|-
CASSLEGLETQYF
>TRBV25-1|-|-
CASSDFLEAFF
>TRBV20-1|-|TRBD1
CSATSGTGFSNEQFF
>TRBV6-1|few|TRBD1
CASSERGTGGVYGYTF
>TRBV7-9|few|-
CASSLQIMNTEAFF
>TRBV28|once|TRBD2
CASSFFHQTSGSSYEQYF
>TRBV28|many|-
CASSFASGHYEQYF
>TRBV2|-|-
CASSEGGTHYEQYF
>TRBV12-3/TRBV12-4|once|-
CASSLAGQGGSYNEQFF
>TRBV27|-|TRBD2
CASSRMGGEGSSYEQYF
>TRBV10-3|many|-
CAPTPDPTTNSGANVLTF
>TRBV20-1|-|TRBD2
CNAGAGLGTDTQYF
>TRBV29-1|few|-
CSFLTEYEQYF
>TRBV28|many|TRBD1
CASIELGTANTEAFF
>TRBV15|once|-
CATSRGKGSGRVQETQYF
>TRBV4-2|few|-
CASSQDGFAGANVLTF
>TRBV20-1|few|TRBD2
CSARGDYNEQFF
>TRBV7-2|many|-
CASSSLLQGYEQYF
>TRBV12-3/TRBV12-4|few|TRBD1
CASSSPGQVYEQYF
>TRBV6-5|-|-
CASNRRGKETQYF
>TRBV20-1|-|TRBD2
CSARDPAGGSTDTQYF